Below, 10 T cell receptor beta chains from the same sample are listed, as sequenced in a study of early T cells in non-severe SARS-CoV-2 infection. Via MiXCR, TCRdb re-called the 5' RACE reads, giving one row per CDR3 protein. The repertoire holds about 110,000 distinct CDR3 sequences, with 12% as singletons. The specimen was whole blood. Source of these receptors: an adult who was a healthcare worker with PCR-confirmed SARS-CoV-2 infection or an uninfected control (not recorded which).

The table lists this clonotype with a few counts. This chain connects TRBV7-9 to TRBJ2-5; the D call may be TRBD1 or TRBD2 (5 bases each). The V end lost 7 bases, the J end lost 1 base, and 13 bases lay between the germline ends. This CDR3 comprises 14 residues. The germline CDR1 and CDR2 sequences are SEHNR and FQNEAQ (reference sequence). This CDR3 reads CASTEGPPQETQYF. The CDR3 nucleotides are TGTGCCAGCACCGAGGGACCCCCCCAAGAGACCCAGTACTTC.

This chain links TRBV3-1 with TRBJ1-3; D gene unclear. V shed 0 bases and J shed 4 bases, with 13 bases lying between them. This CDR3 is 16 amino acids long. Germline CDR1 and CDR2: LGHDT and YNNKEL (reference sequence). CDR3 nucleotides: TGTGCCAGCAGCCAAGATCGTCGCGGGTACGGAAACACCATATATTTT. It translates to CASSQDRRGYGNTIYF. Drawing the rest from reference TRBV3-1 and TRBJ1-3, the complete variable domain is DTAVSQTPKYLVTQMGNDKSIKCEQNLGHDTMYWYKQDSKKFLKIMFSYNNKELIINETVPNRFSPKSPDKAHLNLHINSLELGDSAVYFCASSQDRRGYGNTIYFGEGSWLTVV.

This clonotype occurred many times. The chain recombines TRBV20-1 with TRBJ1-2, with D unclear. The CDR3 totals 15 residues. V lost 1 base and J lost 3, with 15 bases in between. In germline, CDR1 is DFQATT, CDR2 SNEGSKA (reference sequence). The CDR3 nucleotides are TGCAGTGCTAGAGGTTTGGGATTGTACGACTATGGCTACACCTTC. This translates into CSARGLGLYDYGYTF.

The chain joins TRBV5-4 to TRBJ2-1; TRBD2 matches 10 bases. Germline values: CDR1 SGHNT, CDR2 YYREEE (reference sequence). The junction had 5 bases not matched to a gene; V was cut back by 3 bases and J by 2 bases. The CDR3 consists of 16 residues. CDR3 protein: CASSSSGRGPYNEQFF. In DNA form, the CDR3 reads TGTGCCAGCAGCTCGAGCGGGAGGGGTCCCTACAATGAGCAGTTCTTC.

V gene TRBV28 combines with J gene TRBJ2-1; D gene unclear. This CDR3 spans 12 amino acids. Trimming shortened V by 5 bases and J by 13 bases, and 15 bases separated the two germline ends. Germline-derived CDR1 and CDR2 are MDHEN and SYDVKM. CDR3 region: CASSMGLNFQFF. The CDR3 DNA reads as TGTGCCAGCAGTATGGGCCTTAACTTCCAGTTCTTC.

This rearrangement joins TRBV21-1 to TRBJ2-7; the table's D call TRBD1 went unverified against the DNA. TRBV21-1 is a listed pseudogene. The CDR3 extends over 19 amino acids. The CDR3 protein is CASSKSRTVQRGASYEQYF. For the CDR3, the DNA is TGTGCCAGCAGCAAAAGTCGTACGGTGCAGCGGGGGGCCTCCTACGAGCAGTACTTC.

The rearrangement joins TRBV7-9 to TRBJ2-1; 15 bases map to TRBD2. Germline V CDR1 and CDR2: SEHNR, FQNEAQ (reference sequence). The CDR3 sequence is 19 residues long. J was trimmed by 4 bases and V by 1 base; bases with no gene match: 8. The CDR3 DNA reads as TGTGCCAGCAGCTTAGACGGGGGGACTAGCGGGAGGACGTACAATGAGCAGTTCTTC. Translation: CASSLDGGTSGRTYNEQFF. Using reference TRBV7-9 and TRBJ2-1 for the parts outside the CDR3, the full variable domain is DTGVSQNPRHKITKRGQNVTFRCDPISEHNRLYWYRQTLGQGPEFLTYFQNEAQLEKSRLLSDRFSAERPKGSFSTLEIQRTEQGDSAMYLCASSLDGGTSGRTYNEQFFGPGTRLTVL.

The rearrangement uses TRBV20-1 and TRBJ1-2; a possible D gene is TRBD1 (5 bases). With 3 bases removed from V and 3 bases from J, the gap between germline ends came to 14 bases. The CDR3 has 14 amino acids. Germline V CDR1 and CDR2: DFQATT, SNEGSKA (reference sequence). CDR3 DNA sequence: TGCAGTGCTAGGGGGGGAGGGTTTTACTATGGCTACACCTTC. It codes for CSARGGGFYYGYTF.

J is TRBJ2-2 and V is TRBV5-6; TRBD2 matches at 9 bases. Germline loops: CDR1 SGHDT, CDR2 YYEEEE. This CDR3 is 18 amino acids long. The trim removed 4 bases at V and 4 bases at J, leaving 14 bases unmatched. CDR3 sequence reads: CASSPLAGGPAGTGELFF. CDR3 nucleotides: TGTGCCAGCAGCCCACTCGCGGGAGGGCCAGCTGGCACCGGGGAGCTGTTTTTT.

This clonotype has more than one count but fewer than ten. This chain uses TRBV7-3 with TRBJ1-1; TRBD1 is a possible D gene (6 bases). The length of the CDR3 is 14 residues. Germline CDR1 and CDR2: SGHTA and FQGTGA. V dropped 5 bases and J dropped 3 bases, with 13 bases sitting between them. This CDR3 reads CASSNRVEYTEAFF. The CDR3 DNA reads TGTGCCAGCAGCAACAGGGTGGAGTACACTGAAGCTTTCTTT. The full variable domain, rest sourced from reference TRBV7-3 and TRBJ1-1, is GAGVSQTPSNKVTEKGKYVELRCDPISGHTALYWYRQSLGQGPEFLIYFQGTGAADDSGLPNDRFFAVRPEGSVSTLKIQRTERGDSAVYLCASSNRVEYTEAFFGQGTRLTVV.